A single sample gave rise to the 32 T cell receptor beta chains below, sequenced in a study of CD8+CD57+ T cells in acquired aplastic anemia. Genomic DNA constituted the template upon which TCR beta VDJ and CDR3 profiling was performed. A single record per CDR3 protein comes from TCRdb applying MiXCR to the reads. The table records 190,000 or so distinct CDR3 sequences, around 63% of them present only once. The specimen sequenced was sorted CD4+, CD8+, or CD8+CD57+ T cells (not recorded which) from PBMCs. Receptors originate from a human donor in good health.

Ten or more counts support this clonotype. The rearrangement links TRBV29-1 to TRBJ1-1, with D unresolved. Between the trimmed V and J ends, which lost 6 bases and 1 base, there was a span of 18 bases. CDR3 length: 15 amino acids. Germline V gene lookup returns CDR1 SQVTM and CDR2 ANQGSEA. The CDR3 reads CSVLRPQAQNTEAFF. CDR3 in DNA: TGCAGCGTATTGAGACCCCAGGCTCAGAACACTGAAGCTTTCTTT. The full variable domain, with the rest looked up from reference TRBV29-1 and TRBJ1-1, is SAVISQKPSRDICQRGTSLTIQCQVDSQVTMMFWYRQQPGQSLTLIATANQGSEATYESGFVIDKFPISRPNLTFSTLTVSNMSPEDSSIYLCSVLRPQAQNTEAFFGQGTRLTVV.

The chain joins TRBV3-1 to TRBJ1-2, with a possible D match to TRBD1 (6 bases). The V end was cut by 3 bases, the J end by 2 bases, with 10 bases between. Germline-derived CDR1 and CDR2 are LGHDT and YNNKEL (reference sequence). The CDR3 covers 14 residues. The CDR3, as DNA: TGTGCCAGCAGCCATGGGACACGCAACTATGGCTACACCTTC. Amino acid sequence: CASSHGTRNYGYTF.

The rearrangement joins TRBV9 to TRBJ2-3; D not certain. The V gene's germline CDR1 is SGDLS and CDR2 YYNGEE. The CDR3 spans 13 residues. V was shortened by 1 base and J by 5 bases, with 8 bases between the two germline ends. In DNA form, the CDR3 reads TGTGCCAGCAGCGTACCAGCCGAAGATACGCAGTATTTT. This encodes CASSVPAEDTQYF.

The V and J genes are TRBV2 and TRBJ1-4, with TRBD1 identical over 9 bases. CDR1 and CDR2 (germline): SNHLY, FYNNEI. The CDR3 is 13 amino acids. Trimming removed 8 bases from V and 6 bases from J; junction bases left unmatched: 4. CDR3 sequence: CASWRDRDEKLFF. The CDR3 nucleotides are TGTGCCAGCTGGAGGGACAGGGATGAAAAACTGTTTTTT.

CDR3: CASSQVPSPGVTEAFF. Written as DNA, the CDR3 is TGTGCCAGCAGCCAAGTACCCTCCCCCGGGGTCACTGAAGCTTTCTTT. This chain joins TRBV3-1 and TRBJ1-1; D gene ambiguous. CDR3 length: 16 residues. Between the trimmed V and J ends, which lost 1 base and 4 bases, there was a span of 16 bases. The germline V gene encodes CDR1 LGHDT and CDR2 YNNKEL (reference sequence).

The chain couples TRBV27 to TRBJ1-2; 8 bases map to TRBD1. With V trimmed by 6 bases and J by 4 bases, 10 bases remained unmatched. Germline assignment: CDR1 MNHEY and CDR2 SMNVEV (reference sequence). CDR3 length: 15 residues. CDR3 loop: CASSSQGAGFYGYTF. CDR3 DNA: TGTGCCAGCAGCTCGCAGGGGGCGGGATTCTATGGCTACACCTTC.

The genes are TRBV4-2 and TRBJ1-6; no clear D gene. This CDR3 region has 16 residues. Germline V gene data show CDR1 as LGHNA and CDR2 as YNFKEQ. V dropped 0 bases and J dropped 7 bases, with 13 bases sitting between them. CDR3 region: CASSQDLQLLNSPLHF. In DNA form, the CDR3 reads TGTGCCAGCAGCCAAGATCTACAGCTACTAAATTCACCCCTCCACTTT.

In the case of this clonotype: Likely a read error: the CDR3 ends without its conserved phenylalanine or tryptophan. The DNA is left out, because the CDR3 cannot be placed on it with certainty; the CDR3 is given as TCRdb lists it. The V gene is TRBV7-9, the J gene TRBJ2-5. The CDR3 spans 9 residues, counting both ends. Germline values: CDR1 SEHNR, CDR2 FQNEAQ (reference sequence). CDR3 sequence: CASSLGHHL.

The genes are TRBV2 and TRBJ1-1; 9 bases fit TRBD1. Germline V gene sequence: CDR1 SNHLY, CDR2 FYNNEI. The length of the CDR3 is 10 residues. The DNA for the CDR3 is TGTACAGGGGGCGGCACTGAAGCTTTCTTT. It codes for CTGGGTEAFF.

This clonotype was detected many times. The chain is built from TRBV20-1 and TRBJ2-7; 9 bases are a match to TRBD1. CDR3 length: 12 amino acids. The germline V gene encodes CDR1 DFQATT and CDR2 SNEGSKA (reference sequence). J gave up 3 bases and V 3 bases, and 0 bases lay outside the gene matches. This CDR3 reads CSARTGGYEQYF. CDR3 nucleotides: TGCAGTGCTAGGACAGGGGGCTACGAGCAGTACTTC.

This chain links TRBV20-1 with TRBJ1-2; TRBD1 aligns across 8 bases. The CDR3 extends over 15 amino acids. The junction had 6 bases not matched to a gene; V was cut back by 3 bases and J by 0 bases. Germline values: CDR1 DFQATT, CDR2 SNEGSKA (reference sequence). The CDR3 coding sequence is TGCAGTGCTAGGGCACAGGGGGACCCTAACTATGGCTACACCTTC. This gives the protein CSARAQGDPNYGYTF.

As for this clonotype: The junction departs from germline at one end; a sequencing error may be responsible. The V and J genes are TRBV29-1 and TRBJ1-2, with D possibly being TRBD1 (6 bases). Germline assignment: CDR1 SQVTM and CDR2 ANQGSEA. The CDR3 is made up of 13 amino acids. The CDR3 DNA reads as TGCAGCGTCCAAGCGGACAGCTCCTATGGCTACACTTTC. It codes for CSVQADSSYGYTF.

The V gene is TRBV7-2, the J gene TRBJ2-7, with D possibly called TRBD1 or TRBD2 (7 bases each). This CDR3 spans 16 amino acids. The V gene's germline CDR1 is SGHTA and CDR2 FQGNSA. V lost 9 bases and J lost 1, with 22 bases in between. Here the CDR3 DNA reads TGTGCCAGTATGGCCCAAGGGGGCGGGAGATCCTACGAGCAGTACTTC. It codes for CASMAQGGGRSYEQYF.

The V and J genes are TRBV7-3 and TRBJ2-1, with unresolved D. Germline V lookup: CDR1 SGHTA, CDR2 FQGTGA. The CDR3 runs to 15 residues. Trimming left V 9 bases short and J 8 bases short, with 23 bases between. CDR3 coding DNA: TGTGCCAGTAGTATAGTGTTTACAAGGGCCCATGAGCAGTTCTTC. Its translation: CASSIVFTRAHEQFF.

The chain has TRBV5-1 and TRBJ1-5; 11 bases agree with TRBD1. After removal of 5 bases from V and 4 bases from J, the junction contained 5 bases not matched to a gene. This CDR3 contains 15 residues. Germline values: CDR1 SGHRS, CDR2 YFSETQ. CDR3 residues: CASRGGTGGNQPQHF. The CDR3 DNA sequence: TGCGCCAGCAGGGGCGGGACAGGGGGAAATCAGCCCCAGCATTTT.

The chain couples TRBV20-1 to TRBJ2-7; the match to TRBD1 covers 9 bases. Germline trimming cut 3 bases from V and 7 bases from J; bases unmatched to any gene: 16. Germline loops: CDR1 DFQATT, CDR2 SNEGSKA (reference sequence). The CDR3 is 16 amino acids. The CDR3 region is CSARSGTGRWEREQYF. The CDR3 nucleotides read TGCAGTGCTAGGTCAGGGACAGGGCGGTGGGAGAGAGAGCAGTACTTC.

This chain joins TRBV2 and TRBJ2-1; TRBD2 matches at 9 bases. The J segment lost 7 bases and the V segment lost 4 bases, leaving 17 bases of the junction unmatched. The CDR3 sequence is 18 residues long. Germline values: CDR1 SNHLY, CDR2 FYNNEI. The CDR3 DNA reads TGTGCCAGCAGTGCTTACCAGCGGGGGGCCGGGGCGGGGAATGAGCAGTTCTTC. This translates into CASSAYQRGAGAGNEQFF.

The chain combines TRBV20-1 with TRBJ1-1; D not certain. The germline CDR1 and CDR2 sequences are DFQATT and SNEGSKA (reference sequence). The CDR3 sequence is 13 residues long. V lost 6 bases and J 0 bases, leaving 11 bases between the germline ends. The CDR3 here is CSARLVMNTEAFF. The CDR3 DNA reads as TGCAGTGCGAGACTGGTGATGAACACTGAAGCTTTCTTT.

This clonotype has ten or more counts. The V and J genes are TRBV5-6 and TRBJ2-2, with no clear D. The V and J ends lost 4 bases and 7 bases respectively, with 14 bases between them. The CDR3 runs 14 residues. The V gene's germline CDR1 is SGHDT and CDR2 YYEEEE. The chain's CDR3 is CASSAVLADGELFF. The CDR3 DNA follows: TGTGCCAGCAGCGCCGTATTGGCGGACGGGGAGCTGTTTTTT.

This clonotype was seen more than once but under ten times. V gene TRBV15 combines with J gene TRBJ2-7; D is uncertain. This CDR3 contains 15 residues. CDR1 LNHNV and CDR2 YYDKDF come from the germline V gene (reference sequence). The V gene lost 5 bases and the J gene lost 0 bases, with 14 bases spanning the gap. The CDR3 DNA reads TGTGCCACCAGCCAATGGGGAATCGGCTCCTACGAGCAGTACTTC. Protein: CATSQWGIGSYEQYF.

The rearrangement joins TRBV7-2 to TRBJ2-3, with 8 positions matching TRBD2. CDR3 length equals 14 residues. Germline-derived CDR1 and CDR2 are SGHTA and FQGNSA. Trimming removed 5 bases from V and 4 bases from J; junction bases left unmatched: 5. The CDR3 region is CASSQAGVPDTQYF. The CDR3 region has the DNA TGTGCCAGCAGCCAAGCGGGAGTCCCAGATACGCAGTATTTT.

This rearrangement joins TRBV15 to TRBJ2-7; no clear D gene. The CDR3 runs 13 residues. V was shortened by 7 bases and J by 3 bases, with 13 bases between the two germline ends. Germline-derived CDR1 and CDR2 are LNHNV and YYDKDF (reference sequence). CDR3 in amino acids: CATMRVSDYEQYF. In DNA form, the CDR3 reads TGTGCCACCATGAGAGTTTCAGACTACGAGCAGTACTTC.

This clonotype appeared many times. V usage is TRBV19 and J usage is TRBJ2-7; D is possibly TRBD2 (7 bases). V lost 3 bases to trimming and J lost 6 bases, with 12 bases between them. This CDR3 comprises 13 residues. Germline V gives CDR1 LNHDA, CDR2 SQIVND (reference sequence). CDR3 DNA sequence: TGTGCCAGTAGTATGGGGGGGCCTGGCGAGCAGTACTTC. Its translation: CASSMGGPGEQYF.

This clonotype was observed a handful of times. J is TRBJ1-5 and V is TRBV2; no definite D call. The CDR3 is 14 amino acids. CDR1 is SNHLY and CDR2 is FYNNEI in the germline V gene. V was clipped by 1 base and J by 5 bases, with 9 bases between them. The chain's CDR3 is CASSEGQTYQPQHF. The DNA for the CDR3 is TGTGCCAGCAGTGAAGGACAAACCTATCAGCCCCAGCATTTT.

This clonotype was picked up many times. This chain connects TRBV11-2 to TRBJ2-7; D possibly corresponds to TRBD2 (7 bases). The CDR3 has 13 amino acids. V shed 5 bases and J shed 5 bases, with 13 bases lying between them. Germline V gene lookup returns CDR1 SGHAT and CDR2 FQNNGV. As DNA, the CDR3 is TGTGCCAGCAGCCCTGGGGGGGCACACGAGCAGTACTTC. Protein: CASSPGGAHEQYF. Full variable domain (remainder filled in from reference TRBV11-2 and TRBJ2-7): EAGVAQSPRYKIIEKRQSVAFWCNPISGHATLYWYQQILGQGPKLLIQFQNNGVVDDSQLPKDRFSAERLKGVDSTLKIQPAKLEDSAVYLCASSPGGAHEQYFGPGTRLTVT.

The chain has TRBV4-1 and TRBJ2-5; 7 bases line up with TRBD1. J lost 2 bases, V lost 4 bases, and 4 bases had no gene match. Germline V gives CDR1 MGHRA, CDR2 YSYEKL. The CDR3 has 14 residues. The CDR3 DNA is TGCGCCAGCAGCCTTTCGACAGGGCAAGAGACCCAGTACTTC. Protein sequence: CASSLSTGQETQYF.

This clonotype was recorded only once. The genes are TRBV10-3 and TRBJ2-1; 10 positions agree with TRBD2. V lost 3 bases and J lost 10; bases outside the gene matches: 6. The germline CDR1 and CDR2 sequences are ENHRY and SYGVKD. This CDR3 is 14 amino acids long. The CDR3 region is CAISDFQRGGEQFF. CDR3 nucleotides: TGTGCCATCAGTGACTTCCAGCGGGGGGGCGAGCAGTTCTTC.

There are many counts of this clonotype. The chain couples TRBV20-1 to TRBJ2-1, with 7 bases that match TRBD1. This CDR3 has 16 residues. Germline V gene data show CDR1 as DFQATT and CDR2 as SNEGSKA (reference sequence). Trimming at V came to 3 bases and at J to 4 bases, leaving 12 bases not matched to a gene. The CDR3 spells CSASEGANGLYNEQFF. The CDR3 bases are TGCAGTGCTAGTGAGGGGGCGAACGGGTTGTACAATGAGCAGTTCTTC.

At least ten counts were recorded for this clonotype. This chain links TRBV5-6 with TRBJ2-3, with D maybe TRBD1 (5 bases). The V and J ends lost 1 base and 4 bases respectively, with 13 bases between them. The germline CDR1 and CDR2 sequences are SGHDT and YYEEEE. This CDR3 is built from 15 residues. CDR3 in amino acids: CASSLSAGFADTQYF. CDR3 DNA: TGTGCCAGCAGCTTGTCCGCAGGGTTCGCAGATACGCAGTATTTT.

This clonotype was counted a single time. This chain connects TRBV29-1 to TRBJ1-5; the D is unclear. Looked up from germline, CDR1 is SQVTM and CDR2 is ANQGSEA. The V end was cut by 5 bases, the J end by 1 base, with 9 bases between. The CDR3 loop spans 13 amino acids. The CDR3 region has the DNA TGCAGCGTTTACATCAACAGCAATCAGCCCCAGCATTTT. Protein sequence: CSVYINSNQPQHF. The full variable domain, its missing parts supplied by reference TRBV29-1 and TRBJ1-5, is SAVISQKPSRDICQRGTSLTIQCQVDSQVTMMFWYRQQPGQSLTLIATANQGSEATYESGFVIDKFPISRPNLTFSTLTVSNMSPEDSSIYLCSVYINSNQPQHFGDGTRLSIL.

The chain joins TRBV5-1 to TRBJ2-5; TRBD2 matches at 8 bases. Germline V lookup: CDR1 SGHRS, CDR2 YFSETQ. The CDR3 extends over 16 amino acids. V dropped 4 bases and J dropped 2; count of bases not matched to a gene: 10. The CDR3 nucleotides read TGCGCCAGCAGCCACGGGAGGGCGGGCGGACAAGAGACCCAGTACTTC. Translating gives CASSHGRAGGQETQYF. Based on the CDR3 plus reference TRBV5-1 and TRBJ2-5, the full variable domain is KAGVTQTPRYLIKTRGQQVTLSCSPISGHRSVSWYQQTPGQGLQFLFEYFSETQRNKGNFPGRFSGRQFSNSRSEMNVSTLELGDSALYLCASSHGRAGGQETQYFGPGTRLLVL.

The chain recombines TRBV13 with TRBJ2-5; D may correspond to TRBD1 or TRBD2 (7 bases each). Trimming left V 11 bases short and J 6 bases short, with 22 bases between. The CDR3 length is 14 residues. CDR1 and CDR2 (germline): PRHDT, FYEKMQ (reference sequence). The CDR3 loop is CACSGGDRGKTQYF. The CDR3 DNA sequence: TGTGCCTGTTCAGGGGGGGACCGGGGAAAGACCCAGTACTTC. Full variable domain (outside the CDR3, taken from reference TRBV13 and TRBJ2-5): AAGVIQSPRHLIKEKRETATLKCYPIPRHDTVYWYQQGPGQDPQFLISFYEKMQSDKGSIPDRFSAQQFSDYHSELNMSSLELGDSALYFCACSGGDRGKTQYFGPGTRLLVL.